The rows below give T cell receptor beta chains drawn from one sample of a study of blood T cells in healthy people across ages. One entry per CDR3 protein, called by TCRdb with MiXCR from the 5' RACE reads. The table lists roughly 730,000 distinct CDR3 sequences, roughly three fifths of them singletons. What was sequenced was blood. The receptors were gathered from a man aged 35 to 55 in good health. Both conserved end residues are part of each CDR3. A D gene is named only where the DNA matches it firmly. Expanded clones get a size class; other rows say once, few or many, or leave the size out.

v_gene: TRBV5-1; d_gene: TRBD2; j_gene: TRBJ2-5; abundance: .; CDR3aa: CASSPRLAGYQETQYF; CDR3nt: TGCGCCAGCAGCCCCAGACTAGCGGGCTACCAAGAGACCCAGTACTTC
v_gene: TRBV28; d_gene: .; j_gene: TRBJ2-3; abundance: few; CDR3aa: CASRRQKDTDTQYF; CDR3nt: TGTGCCAGCAGACGACAGAAGGACACAGATACGCAGTATTTT
v_gene: TRBV4-2; d_gene: .; j_gene: TRBJ2-3; abundance: .; CDR3aa: CASSQERLGTRDTQYF; CDR3nt: TGTGCCAGCAGCCAAGAACGGCTGGGGACCCGGGATACGCAGTATTTT
v_gene: TRBV7-8; d_gene: .; j_gene: TRBJ2-7; abundance: .; CDR3aa: CASSSLPGRYEQYF; CDR3nt: TGTGCCAGCAGCTCGCTACCGGGGCGTTACGAGCAGTACTTC
v_gene: TRBV3-1; d_gene: .; j_gene: TRBJ2-7; abundance: .; CDR3aa: CASSHKGYEQYF; CDR3nt: TGTGCCAGCAGCCACAAGGGTTACGAGCAGTACTTC
v_gene: TRBV7-6; d_gene: TRBD1; j_gene: TRBJ2-7; abundance: once; CDR3aa: CASSLGGQAHEQYF; CDR3nt: TGTGCCAGCAGCTTAGGTGGACAGGCCCACGAGCAGTACTTC
v_gene: TRBV4-2; d_gene: TRBD1; j_gene: TRBJ2-7; abundance: .; CDR3aa: CASSPDRGPYEQYF; CDR3nt: TGTGCCAGCAGCCCCGACAGGGGGCCCTACGAGCAGTACTTC
v_gene: TRBV12-5; d_gene: .; j_gene: TRBJ2-5; abundance: .; CDR3aa: CASGPTGTAGETQYF; CDR3nt: TGTGCTAGTGGTCCAACCGGGACAGCGGGGGAGACCCAGTACTTC
v_gene: TRBV3-1; d_gene: .; j_gene: TRBJ2-3; abundance: few; CDR3aa: CASSQLHTTDTQYF; CDR3nt: TGTGCCAGCAGCCAACTCCATACAACAGATACGCAGTATTTT
v_gene: TRBV12-3/TRBV12-4; d_gene: TRBD2; j_gene: TRBJ2-5; abundance: .; CDR3aa: CASRTTSGQETQYF; CDR3nt: TGTGCCAGCAGGACGACTAGCGGACAAGAGACCCAGTACTTC
v_gene: TRBV7-8; d_gene: TRBD2; j_gene: TRBJ2-1; abundance: few; CDR3aa: CASSLTRTSINEQFF; CDR3nt: TGTGCCAGCAGCTTAACAAGGACTAGCATCAATGAGCAGTTCTTC
v_gene: TRBV11-2; d_gene: .; j_gene: TRBJ1-1; abundance: once; CDR3aa: CASSLARGSEAFF; CDR3nt: TGTGCCAGCAGCTTAGCACGAGGGAGTGAAGCTTTCTTT
v_gene: TRBV6-1; d_gene: .; j_gene: TRBJ2-5; abundance: .; CDR3aa: CASSGDSPQETQYF; CDR3nt: TGTGCCAGCAGTGGAGACAGCCCCCAAGAGACCCAGTACTTC
v_gene: TRBV20-1; d_gene: TRBD1; j_gene: TRBJ2-5; abundance: .; CDR3aa: CSAVPGTGLEETQYF; CDR3nt: TGCAGTGCTGTCCCCGGGACAGGGCTTGAGGAGACCCAGTACTTC
v_gene: TRBV7-2; d_gene: TRBD1; j_gene: TRBJ1-2; abundance: few; CDR3aa: CASSFYRDSLYGYTF; CDR3nt: TGTGCCAGCAGCTTTTACCGGGACAGCCTCTATGGCTACACCTTC
v_gene: TRBV27; d_gene: TRBD2; j_gene: TRBJ2-1; abundance: .; CDR3aa: CASTMGTGGYNEQFF; CDR3nt: TGTGCCAGCACCATGGGAACGGGAGGGTACAATGAGCAGTTCTTC